This TCR beta chain is from a study of blood T cell repertoires in COVID-19. This clone was picked up one time. Per the original methods: Scientists estimated how many nucleated cells there were by amplifying reference gene primers. The repertoire was sequenced with immunoSEQ multiplex PCR; TCRdb's copy has only in-frame clones and lacks some. For V, J and clone size, that table is used; D and trimming come from the DNA. This sample has 250,000 or so clones, with roughly 80% found just once. The germline V gene encodes CDR1 SGHDT and CDR2 YYEEEE. The V and J ends lost 1 base and 4 bases respectively, with 10 bases between them. The CDR3 loop spans 14 amino acids. Symptom resolution, clearance, or two negative PCRs marked donors in Cohort 3 as recovered.

This chain uses TRBV5-6 with TRBJ2-3; D may be TRBD2 (6 bases). The material sequenced was PBMCs or T cells enriched from blood (not recorded which). This TCR came from a man aged 45-65 years who had recovered from COVID-19. The CDR3 protein is CASSLFGEADTQYF. The CDR3 nucleotides are TGTGCCAGCAGCTTGTTCGGGGAGGCAGATACGCAGTATTTT.